This TCR beta chain was recovered during a study of cytomegalovirus exposure and HLA in healthy donors. Study overall: When fewer than 400 donors were genotyped, approximately 81% of them were found to fall in the Caucasian-associated ancestry cluster.

Both 60 Vbeta primers and 13 Jbeta primers went into the PCR. As processed by the authors: Roughly 11 million shared chains were among around 80 million unique TCR beta chains counted in a later analysis. Method: immunoSEQ multiplex PCR; TCRdb's copy keeps in-frame clones and lacks some. The V and J calls and clone size were taken over from that table, and D and trimming were inferred from the DNA. The sample lists 140,000 to 150,000 clones, approximately 80% occurring once. Findings of the study overall: Clonal expansion, a later analysis showed, was greater in HLA-associated TCR beta chains than in equally common others. The dataset shows that most TCR sequences were rare, while some public TCRs occurred in many donors.

As regards this clone: Its target is not known.

Source material: PBMCs. The source is a woman aged 18-29 years in good health and CMV-seropositive.

The CDR3 DNA reads as TGTGCCAGCTCACCAATCCGACTGCTGAACACTGAAGCTTTCTTT. It codes for CASSPIRLLNTEAFF. This chain uses TRBV18 with TRBJ1-1, with no clear D. The V gene lost 2 bases and the J gene lost 0 bases, with 10 bases spanning the gap. Per germline, CDR1 KGHSH and CDR2 LQKENI. The CDR3 has 15 residues.